Listed below are T cell receptor beta chains from one sample, sequenced in a study of blood T cell repertoires in COVID-19. Profiling relied on immunoSEQ multiplex PCR, and the TCRdb table lists in-frame clones only, not all of them. The repertoire has around 120,000 clones, about 85% of them found once; the top ten carry about 8%. Material: peripheral blood. These receptors came from a human donor in a cohort sampled during active COVID-19. The CDR3 runs from the conserved cysteine through the conserved F or W. The D gene is left open where the match is weak. For some rows the clone size is stated as once, few or many, or as a class when expanded; others skip it.

TRBV7-3,15,-,TRBJ2-7,TRBD1,TGTGCCAGCAGCCCTTCGGGGACAGGGGGTTACGAGCAGTACTTC,CASSPSGTGGYEQYF
TRBV7-8,16,-,TRBJ2-5,TRBD1,TGTGCCAGCAGCCCCTGGGACAGGGTGCGCCAAGAGACCCAGTACTTC,CASSPWDRVRQETQYF
TRBV7-2,15,-,TRBJ1-5,-,TGTGCCAGCAGCTTAGAATCCGGGTACAATCAGCCCCAGCATTTT,CASSLESGYNQPQHF
TRBV28,15,once,TRBJ1-1,-,TGTGCCAGCTCATCTCGGGTATATGGGAACACTGAAGCTTTCTTT,CASSSRVYGNTEAFF
TRBV10-3,12,-,TRBJ1-1,TRBD1,TGTGCCATCAGCTCAGACAGGGGATCAGCTTTCTTT,CAISSDRGSAFF
TRBV19,16,-,TRBJ2-7,TRBD1,TGTGCCAGTAGTTCTACCGGGACAGGGTTTAACTACGAGCAGTACTTC,CASSSTGTGFNYEQYF
TRBV6-5,14,-,TRBJ2-2,TRBD1,TGTGCCAGCAGTTTAATGAGGACAGGCGGGGAGCTGTTTTTT,CASSLMRTGGELFF
TRBV3-1/TRBV3-2,17,-,TRBJ2-1,-,TGTGCCAGCAGCCCCTTGACGGCGGGCACCAATTCCAATGAGCAGTTCTTC,CASSPLTAGTNSNEQFF
TRBV5-6,16,-,TRBJ1-6,-,TGTGCCAGCAGCTTGAACGGCAGAGACAAATATTCACCCCTCCACTTT,CASSLNGRDKYSPLHF
TRBV19,13,-,TRBJ2-5,-,TGTGCCAGTAGCGGGGGGCGGAAAGAGACCCAGTACTTC,CASSGGRKETQYF
TRBV4-2,18,-,TRBJ1-1,-,TGTGCCAGCAGCCAAGAGGTAGTGGAGACAGCCTCGAGCACTGAAGCTTTCTTT,CASSQEVVETASSTEAFF